Given below is one TCR beta chain in context. Its cognate antigen is unknown. Time point defined: newly diagnosed GD, antithyroid drugs for less than 3 months. Making the TCR library involved RNA that had been extracted from PBMCs. This CDR3 is 15 amino acids long. Germline lookup yields CDR1 MGHRA and CDR2 YSYEKL. The sample belongs to a study of regulatory T cells in long-lasting Graves disease. Building of the TCR beta libraries involved iRepertoire HTBI primers and Arm-PCR of CDR3 regions. One entry per CDR3 protein, called by TCRdb with MiXCR from the multiplex PCR reads. The table lists about 330,000 distinct CDR3 sequences, 15% to 20% of them singletons. Study findings and constraints: Gene preferences differed: TRBV28, TRBJ1-2, TRBJ2-5 in persistent cases. The study found persistent patients shared more public clonotypes (over 2,500) than new patients (966).

These data are also associated with another study on T cells in Graves' hyperthyroidism and ophthalmopathy. Per that study: Researchers defined stable Graves' hyperthyroidism as no ophthalmopathy progression within 18 months. RT-PCR in the first round (using the HTBI primer set) targeted the TCR CDR3.

The V gene is TRBV4-1, the J gene TRBJ2-1, with a weak D call TRBD1 (5 bases). TRBJ2-5 matches the DNA end more closely, so the J call is doubtful. The sequencing here drew on peripheral blood mononuclear cells (PBMCs), taken at new diagnosis, from a patient treated with antithyroid drugs. This receptor was taken from a woman younger than 30 with Graves disease. The CDR3 DNA is TGCGCCAGCAGCCAACCTGGGGCCCTCCAAGAGACCCAGTACTTC. This gives the protein CASSQPGALQETQYF.